A selection of T cell receptor beta chains follows, all from one sample in a study of shared clonotypes between healthy human individuals. The protocol was immunoSEQ multiplex PCR, while the TCRdb copy is restricted to in-frame clones and leaves out a portion. The table has over a million clones, around 98% seen once. The material sequenced was naive CD4+ T cells sorted from blood. The source of these receptors is a man aged 25 to 45 in good health. Both conserved end residues are part of each CDR3. The D gene is left open where the match is weak. Size is omitted from some rows. Given values are once, few, many or a class for expanded clones.

TRBD2	TRBV30	TRBJ2-2	-	TGTGCCTGGAGATCGGCGGGAGCCACCGGGGAGCTGTTTTTT	CAWRSAGATGELFF
TRBD2	TRBV9	TRBJ2-1	-	TGTGCCAGCAGCGTAGCCGCTAGCGGCCGGAATGAGCAGTTCTTC	CASSVAASGRNEQFF
-	TRBV18	TRBJ1-1	-	TGTGCCAGCTCAGAGGAGGGCGAAGCTTTCTTT	CASSEEGEAFF
TRBD1	TRBV13	TRBJ2-7	-	TGTGCCAGCAGCTCGGCAGCGGCGGACAGGCGAAATTACGACGAGCAGTACTTC	CASSSAAADRRNYDEQYF
-	TRBV5-1	TRBJ2-2	-	TGCGCCAGCAGTCGAACGGACAGTACCGGGGAGCTGTTTTTT	CASSRTDSTGELFF
-	TRBV21-1	TRBJ2-3	-	TGTGCCAGCAGGAGGTGGGGCGGCACAGATACGCAGTATTTT	CASRRWGGTDTQYF
-	TRBV6-1	TRBJ2-3	-	TGTGCCAGCAGTGAAGCCCGAGCGGTAATTAGCACAGATACGCAGTATTTT	CASSEARAVISTDTQYF
-	TRBV21-1	TRBJ2-7	-	TGTGCCAGCAGTCAAGGCGGCCAGTTCAGCTCCTACGAGCAGTACTTC	CASSQGGQFSSYEQYF
-	TRBV10-3	TRBJ2-5	-	TGTGCCATCACCCCGGACAGGGAGGGGACCCAGTACTTC	CAITPDREGTQYF
-	TRBV19	TRBJ2-2	once	TGTGCCAGTAGTATCCGCGGGCCCTCCGGGGAGCTGTTTTTT	CASSIRGPSGELFF
-	TRBV18	TRBJ1-2	-	TGTGCCAGCTCACCACCGACGGGGGTGGGCTATGGCTACACCTTC	CASSPPTGVGYGYTF
-	TRBV2	TRBJ2-1	-	TGTGCCAGCGCAACCGACTGGTCAACCCACAATGAGCAGTTCTTC	CASATDWSTHNEQFF
TRBD1	TRBV4-1	TRBJ1-3	-	TGCGCCAGCAGCCAAGGGGGACAGGGCAGGGGAAACACCATATATTTT	CASSQGGQGRGNTIYF
TRBD2	TRBV10-2	TRBJ2-1	-	TGCGCCAGCAGTGAAACTCTCGGGGCTAGCGGGAGGGTACAGTTCTTC	CASSETLGASGRVQFF
-	TRBV5-1	TRBJ2-7	-	TGCGCCAGCAGCCCCTCGGGGGGCCATTACGAGCAGTACTTC	CASSPSGGHYEQYF
-	TRBV2	TRBJ2-7	-	TGTGCCAGCAAAGACAGACCCTACGAGCAGTACTTC	CASKDRPYEQYF
-	TRBV9	TRBJ1-4	-	TGTGCCAGCAGCGTGGGTCCAACTAATGAAAAACTGTTTTTT	CASSVGPTNEKLFF
TRBD1	TRBV5-1	TRBJ2-2	-	TGCGCCAGCAGCTTGGCCGGGACAGGGCACGGGGAGCTGTTTTTT	CASSLAGTGHGELFF
-	TRBV6-1	TRBJ2-7	-	TGTGCCAGCCAGGCCTGGGAGGCCGGGGAGCAGTACTTC	CASQAWEAGEQYF
-	TRBV7-9	TRBJ2-7	once	TGTGCCAGCAGCTTAATTCCGGGACCCTACGAGCAGTACTTC	CASSLIPGPYEQYF
-	TRBV19	TRBJ2-2	-	TGTGCCAGTAGTACACAGGATCGCGCGAACACCGGGGAGCTGTTTTTT	CASSTQDRANTGELFF
-	TRBV2	TRBJ1-3	-	TGTGCCAGCAGTGAAAGCAACTCTGGAAACACCATATATTTT	CASSESNSGNTIYF